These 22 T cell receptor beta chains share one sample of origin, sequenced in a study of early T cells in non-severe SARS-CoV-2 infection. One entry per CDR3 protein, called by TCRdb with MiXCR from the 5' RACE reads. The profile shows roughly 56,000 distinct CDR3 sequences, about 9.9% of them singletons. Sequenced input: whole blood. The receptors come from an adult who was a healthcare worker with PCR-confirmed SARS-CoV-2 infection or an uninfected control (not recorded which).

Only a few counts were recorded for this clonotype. CDR3 region: CASNPGALYVQPQHF. The CDR3 region has the DNA TGTGCCAGCAACCCCGGCGCCCTTTACGTTCAGCCCCAGCATTTT. V gene TRBV6-5 combines with J gene TRBJ1-5, with D unclear. Trimming took off 7 bases at V and 6 bases at J, with 19 bases between the two ends. CDR1 is MNHEY, CDR2 SVGAGI, per germline. CDR3 size: 15 residues.

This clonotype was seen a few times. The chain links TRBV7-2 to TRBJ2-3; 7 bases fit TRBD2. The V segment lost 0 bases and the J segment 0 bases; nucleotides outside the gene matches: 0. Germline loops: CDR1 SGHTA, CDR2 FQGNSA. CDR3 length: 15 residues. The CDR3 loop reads CASSLALASTDTQYF. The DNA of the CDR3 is TGTGCCAGCAGCTTAGCACTAGCGAGCACAGATACGCAGTATTTT.

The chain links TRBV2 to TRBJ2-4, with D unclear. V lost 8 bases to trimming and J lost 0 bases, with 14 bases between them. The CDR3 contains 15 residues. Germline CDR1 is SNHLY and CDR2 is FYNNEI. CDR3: CASGQNDKAKNIQYF. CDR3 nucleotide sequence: TGTGCCAGCGGCCAAAACGACAAAGCCAAAAACATTCAGTACTTC.

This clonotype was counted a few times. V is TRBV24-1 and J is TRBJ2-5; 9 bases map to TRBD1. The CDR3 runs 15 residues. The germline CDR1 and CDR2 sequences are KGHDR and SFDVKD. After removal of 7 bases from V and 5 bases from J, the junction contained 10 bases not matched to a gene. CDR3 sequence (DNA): TGTGCCACCAGACGGATTAGGACAGGGGCTGAGACCCAGTACTTC. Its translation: CATRRIRTGAETQYF.

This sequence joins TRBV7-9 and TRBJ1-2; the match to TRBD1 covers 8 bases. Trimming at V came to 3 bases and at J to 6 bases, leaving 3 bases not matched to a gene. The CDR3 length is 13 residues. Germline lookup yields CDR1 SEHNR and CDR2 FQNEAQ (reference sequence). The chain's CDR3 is CASSFRTGNGYTF. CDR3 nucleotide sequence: TGTGCCAGCAGCTTCAGGACAGGGAATGGCTACACCTTC.

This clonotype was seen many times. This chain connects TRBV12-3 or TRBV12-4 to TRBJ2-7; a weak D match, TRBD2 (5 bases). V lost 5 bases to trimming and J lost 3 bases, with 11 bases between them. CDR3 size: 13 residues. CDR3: CASSRGANYEQYV. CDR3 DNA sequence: TGTGCCAGCAGTCGGGGTGCAAACTACGAGCAGTACGTC.

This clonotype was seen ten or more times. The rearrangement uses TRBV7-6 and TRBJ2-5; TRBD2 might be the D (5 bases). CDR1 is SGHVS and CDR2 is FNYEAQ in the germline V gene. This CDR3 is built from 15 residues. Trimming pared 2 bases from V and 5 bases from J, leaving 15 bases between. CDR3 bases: TGTGCCAGCAGCTTAAATGTTGGAGCGGAGGAGACCCAGTACTTC. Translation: CASSLNVGAEETQYF.

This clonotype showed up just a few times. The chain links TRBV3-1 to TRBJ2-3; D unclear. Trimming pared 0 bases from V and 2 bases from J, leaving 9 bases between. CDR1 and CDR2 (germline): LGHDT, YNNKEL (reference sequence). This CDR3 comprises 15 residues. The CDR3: CASSQDLEYTDTQYF. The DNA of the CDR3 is TGTGCCAGCAGCCAAGACCTCGAGTACACAGATACGCAGTATTTT.

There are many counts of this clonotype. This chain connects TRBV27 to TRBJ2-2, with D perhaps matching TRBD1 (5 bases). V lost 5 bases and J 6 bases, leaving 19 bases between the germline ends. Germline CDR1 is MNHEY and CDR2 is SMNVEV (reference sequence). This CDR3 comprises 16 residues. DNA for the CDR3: TGTGCCAGCAGTCTCGACAGAAGAACACGGGCCGGGGAGCTGTTTTTT. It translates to CASSLDRRTRAGELFF.

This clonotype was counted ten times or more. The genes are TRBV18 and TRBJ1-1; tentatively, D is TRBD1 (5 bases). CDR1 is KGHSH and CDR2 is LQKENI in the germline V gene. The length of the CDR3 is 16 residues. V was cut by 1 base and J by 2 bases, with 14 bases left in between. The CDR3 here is CASSPREGLGNTEAFF. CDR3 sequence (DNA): TGTGCCAGCTCACCACGCGAGGGGCTGGGTAACACTGAAGCTTTCTTT.

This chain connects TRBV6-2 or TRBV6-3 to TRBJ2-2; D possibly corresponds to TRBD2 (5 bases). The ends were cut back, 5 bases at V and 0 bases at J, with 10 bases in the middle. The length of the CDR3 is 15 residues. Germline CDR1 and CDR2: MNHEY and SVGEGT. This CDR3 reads CASSGGLPNTGELFF. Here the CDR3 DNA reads TGTGCCAGCAGTGGAGGACTGCCGAACACCGGGGAGCTGTTTTTT.

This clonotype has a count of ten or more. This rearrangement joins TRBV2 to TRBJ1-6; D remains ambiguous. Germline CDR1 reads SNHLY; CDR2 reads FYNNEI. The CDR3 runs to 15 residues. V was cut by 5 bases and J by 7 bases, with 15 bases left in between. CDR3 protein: CASSPREASNSPLHF. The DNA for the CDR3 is TGTGCCAGCAGTCCAAGGGAGGCTTCGAATTCACCCCTCCACTTT.

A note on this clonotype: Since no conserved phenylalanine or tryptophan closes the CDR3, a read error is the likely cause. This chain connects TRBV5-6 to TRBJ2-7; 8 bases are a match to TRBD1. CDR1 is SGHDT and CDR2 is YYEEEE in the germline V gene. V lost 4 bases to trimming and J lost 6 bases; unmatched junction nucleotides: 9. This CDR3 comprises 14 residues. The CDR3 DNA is TGTGCCAGCAGCACCCGGGACAGGCCCTCCGAGCAGTACGCC. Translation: CASSTRDRPSEQYA.

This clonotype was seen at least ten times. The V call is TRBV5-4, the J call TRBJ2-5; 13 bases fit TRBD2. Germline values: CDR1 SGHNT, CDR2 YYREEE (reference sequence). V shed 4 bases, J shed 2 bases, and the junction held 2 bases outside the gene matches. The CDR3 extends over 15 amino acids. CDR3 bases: TGTGCCAGCAGCCTGGGACTAGCGGGACAAGAGACCCAGTACTTC. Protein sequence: CASSLGLAGQETQYF.

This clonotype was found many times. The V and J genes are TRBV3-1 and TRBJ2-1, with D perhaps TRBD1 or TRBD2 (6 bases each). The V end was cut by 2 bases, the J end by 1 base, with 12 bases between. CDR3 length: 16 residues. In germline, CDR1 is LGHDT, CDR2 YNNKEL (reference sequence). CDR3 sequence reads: CASSQRGVVSYNEQFF. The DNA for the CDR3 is TGTGCCAGCAGCCAAAGGGGGGTAGTTTCCTACAATGAGCAGTTCTTC.

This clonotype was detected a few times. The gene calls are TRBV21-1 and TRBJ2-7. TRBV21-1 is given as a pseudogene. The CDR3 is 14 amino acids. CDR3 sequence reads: CASSKGARPYEQYV. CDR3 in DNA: TGTGCCAGCAGCAAAGGAGCCAGGCCCTACGAGCAGTACGTC.

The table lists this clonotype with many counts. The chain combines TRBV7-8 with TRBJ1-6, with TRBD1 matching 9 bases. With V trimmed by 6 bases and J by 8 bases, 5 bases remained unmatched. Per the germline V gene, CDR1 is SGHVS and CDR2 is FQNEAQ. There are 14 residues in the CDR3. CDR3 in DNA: TGTGCCAGCAGATCAACAGGGGGCGATTCACCCCTCCACTTT. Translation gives CASRSTGGDSPLHF.

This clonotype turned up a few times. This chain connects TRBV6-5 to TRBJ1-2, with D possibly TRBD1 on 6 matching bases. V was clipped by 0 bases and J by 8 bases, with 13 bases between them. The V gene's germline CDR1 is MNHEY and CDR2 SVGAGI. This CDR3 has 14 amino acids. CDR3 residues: CASSYSRGASGYTF. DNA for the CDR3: TGTGCCAGCAGTTACTCGCGGGGGGCGAGCGGCTACACCTTC.

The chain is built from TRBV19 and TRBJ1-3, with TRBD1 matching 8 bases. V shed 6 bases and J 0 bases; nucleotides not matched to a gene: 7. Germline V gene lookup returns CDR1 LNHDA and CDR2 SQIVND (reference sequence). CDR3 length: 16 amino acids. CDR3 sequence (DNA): TGTGCCAGTAGACCCGAAGGGACAGGCTCTGGAAACACCATATATTTT. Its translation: CASRPEGTGSGNTIYF.

For the CDR3, the DNA is TGCAGCGCCGGGACCGGTATGAACACTGAAGCTTTCTTT. The encoded protein is CSAGTGMNTEAFF. V and J are TRBV29-1 and TRBJ1-1; D is possibly TRBD1 (5 bases). V lost 7 bases to trimming and J lost 0 bases, with 12 bases between them. The length of the CDR3 is 13 residues. Germline CDR1 reads SQVTM; CDR2 reads ANQGSEA.

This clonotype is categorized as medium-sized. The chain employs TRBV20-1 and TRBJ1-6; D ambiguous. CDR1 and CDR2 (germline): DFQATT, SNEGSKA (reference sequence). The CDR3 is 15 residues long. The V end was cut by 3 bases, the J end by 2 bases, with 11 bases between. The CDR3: CSAREGGAYNSPLHF. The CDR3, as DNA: TGCAGTGCTAGGGAAGGTGGGGCCTATAATTCACCCCTCCACTTT.

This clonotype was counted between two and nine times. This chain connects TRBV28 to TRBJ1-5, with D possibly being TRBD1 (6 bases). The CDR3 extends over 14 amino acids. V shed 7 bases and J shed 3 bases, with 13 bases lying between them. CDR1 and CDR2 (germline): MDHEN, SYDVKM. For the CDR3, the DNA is TGTGCCAGCACGGCTGGGGGCAACAATCAGCCCCAGCATTTT. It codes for CASTAGGNNQPQHF. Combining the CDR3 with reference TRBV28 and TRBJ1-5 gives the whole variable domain DVKVTQSSRYLVKRTGEKVFLECVQDMDHENMFWYRQDPGLGLRLIYFSYDVKMKEKGDIPEGYSVSREKKERFSLILESASTNQTSMYLCASTAGGNNQPQHFGDGTRLSIL.